The clone carrying this TCR beta chain showed up many times. Its antigen is unknown. The method for making cDNA was 5'RACE, and it used 10-nucleotide random UMIs. TCRdb independently ran MiXCR on the 5' RACE reads; one entry per CDR3 protein. The table includes 59,000 or so distinct CDR3 sequences, about 13% detected once. Unsorted libraries were derived from 2 million PBMCs stored at -80 C. These data are taken from a study of neurological immune-mediated disorders. Study-level findings and limits: Private repertoires in all groups were suggested, as expanded clones shared no CDR3 amino acid sequences across subjects. The level of TCR clonal expansion was highest in patients with HTLV-1-associated myelopathy and lowest in multiple sclerosis, where it fell below the level seen in healthy controls.

This CDR3 spans 14 amino acids. Germline V gene sequence: CDR1 MNHEY, CDR2 SVGAGI. The trim removed 6 bases at V and 5 bases at J, leaving 6 bases unmatched. Sequencing was performed on PBMCs. The rearrangement links TRBV6-5 to TRBJ2-5; 10 bases fit TRBD1. The sequence was obtained from a woman between 55 and 75 years old with HTLV-1-associated myelopathy (HAM/TSP). The CDR3 DNA follows: TGTGCCAGCAGACGACCGGGACAGGGGGAGACCCAGTACTTC. Residues: CASRRPGQGETQYF.